This TCR beta chain was captured by sequencing in a study of CD8+ T cells in alopecia areata listed by TCRdb under 2018. Study-wide context: The treated patients took part in an open-label pilot trial in which moderate-to-severe alopecia areata was treated with oral tofacitinib at 5 to 10 mg twice daily. Tofacitinib was administered for 6 to 18 months, and 6 months of follow-up off drug were then conducted to assess delayed response and recurrence. High-throughput TCRbeta sequencing was used to examine T cell clonal expansion in alopecia areata in both the C3H/HeJ mouse model and human patients. Scalp tissue and sorted CD4+ and CD8+ peripheral blood T cells from patchy and totalis/universalis alopecia areata patients and from healthy controls were covered by human TCRbeta sequencing. Biopsies were taken from tofacitinib-treated patients at baseline and again at 4 and 24 weeks into treatment, and several of those patients also had a later scalp biopsy. Scalp clonality was compared across normal scalp (n=4), patchy alopecia areata scalp (n=8), and alopecia totalis/universalis scalp (n=8). The RNA source kit depended on sample type: the PAXgene miRNA kit for fixed scalp, the miRNeasy kit for PBMCs, and the RNeasy kit for mouse skin. TCRbeta CDR3 regions were amplified by immunoSEQ multiplex PCR using 35 Vbeta forward and 13 Jbeta reverse primers. Paper-wide results and their limitations: TCR sequences shared between patients were less clear than in mice, possibly partly because of HLA diversity in the patient population. Lesional scalp, especially in alopecia totalis/universalis, showed higher clonality and more expanded CD8+ clones than normal scalp, suggesting antigenic drive. Scalp TCR repertoire analysis is complicated because resident alphabeta T cells in normal human skin are also sequenced, whereas mouse skin is dominated by gammadelta T cells.

The CDR3, cysteine through phenylalanine, is 13 amino acids long. Only CDR3 DNA remains: 39 bases, in frame from the first base. The V end loses 2 bases and the J end loses 3 bases, and a stretch of 7 bases separates them. The germline V gene (reference sequence) gives CDR1 as SEHNR and CDR2 as FQNEAQ. Library preparation used the immunoSEQ multiplex PCR assay. RNA was extracted from all samples and reverse transcribed into cDNA, which served as template for TCR sequencing. SuperScript III was used for first-strand cDNA synthesis, primed with a 2:1 mix of oligo-dT and random hexamers. A synthetic immune receptor repertoire was used to assess amplification bias, and residual bias was removed computationally. As for the authors' bioinformatics: Raw reads were preprocessed for error removal, and CDR3 was defined according to IMGT conventions as running from the conserved cysteine to phenylalanine. To get clonality, Shannon entropy was normalized by log2 of the number of productive unique TCRs and the result was subtracted from 1. Scalp TCRbeta sequences were cross-referenced with sorted blood CD4 and CD8 repertoires so that the CD4 or CD8 identity of scalp clones could be inferred. TCRdb obtained this table from immuneACCESS and retained in-frame rearrangements with V and J assigned. These tables miss some clones; where compared with another copy, unresolved V genes account for less than half of the shortfall, and the remainder is unexplained. Clone size and V and J calls were adopted from that table, with D and trimming inferred from the DNA. The sample includes about 12,000 clones, with 61% observed a single time. The ten largest clonotypes hold 13% to 15% of the sample.

Peripheral blood and lesional scalp punch biopsies were obtained from patients with alopecia areata. Human scalp biopsies were fixed immediately in PAXgene tissue containers. Turning to this clone: Its binding antigen is unknown. No much larger clonotype is one base removed from it; base qualities were not supplied.

Sample: skin. The receptor's source is a human donor with alopecia areata. Rearrangement joined TRBV7-9 to TRBJ1-2, and TRBD1 may be the D gene, going by 5 matching bases. The base sequence is TGTGCCAGCAGCTTACAGGGTTACTATGGCTACACCTTC. It specifies CASSLQGYYGYTF.